Below, 12 T cell receptor beta chains from the same sample are listed, as sequenced in a study of CD8 T cells in Susac syndrome. RNA in amounts of roughly 0.5 to 1 ug was reverse transcribed with random hexamers. TCRdb fed the immunoSEQ multiplex PCR reads into MiXCR, producing one record per CDR3 protein. The table lists about 200,000 distinct CDR3 sequences, 85% to 95% of them singletons. Sequencing input: CD4+ T cells from PBMCs. All receptors come from a human donor in good health.

V usage is TRBV20-1 and J usage is TRBJ2-7; 8 bases are a match to TRBD2. The CDR3 covers 14 residues. Germline V lookup: CDR1 DFQATT, CDR2 SNEGSKA (reference sequence). The V and J ends lost 5 bases and 3 bases, in that order; junction bases with no gene match: 9. CDR3: CSALSRGAGYEQYF. The CDR3 DNA reads as TGCAGTGCTTTGTCGCGGGGGGCTGGCTACGAGCAGTACTTC.

This clonotype was counted a single time. This chain links TRBV19 with TRBJ1-1; weak D call: TRBD1 (5 bases). The V end was cut by 6 bases, the J end by 3 bases, with 14 bases between. Germline CDR1 and CDR2: LNHDA and SQIVND (reference sequence). The CDR3 contains 14 residues. The CDR3 nucleotides are TGTGCCAGTAGCCGACAGAGTCTGGACACTGAAGCTTTCTTT. Protein sequence: CASSRQSLDTEAFF.

This sequence joins TRBV12-3 or TRBV12-4 and TRBJ1-2; the D is unclear. This CDR3 comprises 17 residues. The V end was cut by 6 bases, the J end by 1 base, with 21 bases between. The CDR3 DNA reads as TGTGCCAGCAGCACCGCGTCGGTCCTGTGGGATAACTATGGCTACACCTTC. Translation gives CASSTASVLWDNYGYTF.

J is TRBJ1-2 and V is TRBV20-1; no reliable D call. The germline gives CDR1 DFQATT, CDR2 SNEGSKA (reference sequence). There are 12 residues in the CDR3. Between the trimmed V and J ends, which lost 6 bases and 6 bases, there was a span of 14 bases. CDR3 amino acids: CSASYSLDGYTF. The CDR3 nucleotides are TGCAGTGCCTCGTATTCTCTGGATGGCTACACCTTC.

The chain carries TRBV24-1 and TRBJ2-1; maybe TRBD2 (6 bases). Germline values: CDR1 KGHDR, CDR2 SFDVKD. The CDR3 is 13 amino acids. The V end was cut by 9 bases, the J end by 4 bases, with 12 bases between. Here the CDR3 DNA reads TGTGCCACCCAGCGGGCACCGTACAATGAGCAGTTCTTC. Amino acids: CATQRAPYNEQFF.

A few counts support this clonotype. The CDR3 region has the DNA TGTGCCAGCAGCCCGGCAGGGCTAGCGGGATTAGGGGAGCAGTACGTC. Its protein product is CASSPAGLAGLGEQYV. The chain carries TRBV11-2 and TRBJ2-7; 9 bases agree with TRBD2. Germline lookup yields CDR1 SGHAT and CDR2 FQNNGV. V lost 5 bases to trimming and J lost 7 bases; unmatched junction nucleotides: 15. CDR3 size: 16 residues.

This chain links TRBV19 with TRBJ2-1; 15 positions agree with TRBD2. V trimming: 5 bases; J trimming: 9 bases; junction bases outside the gene matches: 5. Germline V gives CDR1 LNHDA, CDR2 SQIVND (reference sequence). The CDR3 contains 15 residues. CDR3 sequence: CASSLGLAGGTEQFF. CDR3 bases: TGTGCCAGTAGTCTGGGACTAGCGGGAGGTACTGAGCAGTTCTTC.

The rearrangement links TRBV10-3 to TRBJ2-5, with D possibly TRBD2 on 6 matching bases. The CDR3 contains 12 residues. Trimming cost V 8 bases and J 2 bases, with 9 bases left between them. Per germline, CDR1 ENHRY and CDR2 SYGVKD. The CDR3, as DNA: TGTGCCATCGGGGCGGGGCAAGAGACCCAGTACTTC. Protein: CAIGAGQETQYF.

V usage is TRBV20-1 and J usage is TRBJ2-2, with 9 bases aligning to TRBD2. This CDR3 region has 13 residues. J gave up 8 bases and V 4 bases, and 5 bases lay outside the gene matches. The germline V gene has CDR1 DFQATT and CDR2 SNEGSKA (reference sequence). CDR3 protein: CSAKASGVGELFF. The CDR3 DNA sequence: TGCAGTGCTAAGGCTAGCGGGGTTGGGGAGCTGTTTTTT.

The chain recombines TRBV19 with TRBJ2-6; D is undetermined. V lost 4 bases to trimming and J lost 1 base, with 5 bases between them. The length of the CDR3 is 14 residues. Germline-derived CDR1 and CDR2 are LNHDA and SQIVND (reference sequence). For the CDR3, the DNA is TGTGCCAGTAGTACTACGTCTGGGGCCAACGTCCTGACTTTC. It is translated as CASSTTSGANVLTF.

The chain combines TRBV19 with TRBJ1-2; TRBD1 might be the D (6 bases). CDR3 size: 14 residues. The V end lost 4 bases, the J end lost 8 bases, and 17 bases lay between the germline ends. The germline V gene encodes CDR1 LNHDA and CDR2 SQIVND (reference sequence). The DNA for the CDR3 is TGTGCCAGTAGTAAACCGGACAGTACCAGGGGCTACACCTTC. Protein: CASSKPDSTRGYTF.

The chain couples TRBV3-1 to TRBJ1-1, with D unresolved. The CDR3 totals 15 residues. Germline CDR1 is LGHDT and CDR2 is YNNKEL (reference sequence). The V and J ends lost 0 bases and 4 bases respectively, with 12 bases between them. The CDR3 sequence: CASSQEVTGGTEAFF. In nucleotides, the CDR3 is TGTGCCAGCAGCCAAGAAGTCACCGGCGGCACTGAAGCTTTCTTT.